A single sample gave rise to the 10 T cell receptor beta chains below, sequenced in a study of shared clonotypes between healthy human individuals. Clones were sequenced by immunoSEQ multiplex PCR, and TCRdb holds only the in-frame ones, with some missing. In the table there are about 500,000 clones, 77% of which are singletons. Specimen: PBMCs. These receptors were taken from a woman in her thirties or forties in good health. Some clones in this sample may be carry-over from other donors' samples.

The chain carries TRBV5-4 and TRBJ2-1; 11 bases fit TRBD2. The germline gives CDR1 SGHNT, CDR2 YYREEE (reference sequence). This CDR3 spans 19 amino acids. The V segment lost 4 bases and the J segment 2 bases; nucleotides outside the gene matches: 14. The CDR3 nucleotides read TGTGCCAGCAGCCTTTCGAAGTACGGACTAGCGGGCCCCTACAATGAGCAGTTCTTC. Protein sequence: CASSLSKYGLAGPYNEQFF. The entire variable domain, with the rest obtained from reference TRBV5-4 and TRBJ2-1, is as follows: ETGVTQSPTHLIKTRGQQVTLRCSSQSGHNTVSWYQQALGQGPQFIFQYYREEENGRGNFPPRFSGLQFPNYSSELNVNALELDDSALYLCASSLSKYGLAGPYNEQFFGPGTRLTVL.

CDR3 sequence: CASTESGQGAKKLFF. The CDR3 DNA reads TGCGCCAGCACCGAATCCGGACAGGGGGCGAAAAAACTGTTTTTT. This chain links TRBV5-1 with TRBJ1-4; 11 nucleotides match TRBD1. Germline assignment: CDR1 SGHRS and CDR2 YFSETQ. The CDR3 extends over 15 amino acids. Trimming removed 6 bases from V and 9 bases from J; junction bases left unmatched: 10.

This clone was seen only once. The V and J genes are TRBV9 and TRBJ2-1, with 10 bases that match TRBD2. The germline CDR1 and CDR2 sequences are SGDLS and YYNGEE. The CDR3 runs to 15 residues. V dropped 0 bases and J dropped 8; count of bases not matched to a gene: 5. The CDR3 here is CASSVDLAGAYEQFF. The CDR3 DNA is TGTGCCAGCAGCGTAGACCTAGCGGGAGCGTATGAGCAGTTCTTC.

This clone was seen more than once but under ten times. The V and J genes are TRBV7-9 and TRBJ2-3; TRBD2 aligns across 11 bases. This CDR3 region has 16 residues. J lost 8 bases, V lost 5 bases, and 12 bases had no gene match. From germline, CDR1 is SEHNR and CDR2 FQNEAQ (reference sequence). DNA for the CDR3: TGTGCCAGCAGCAATAGCGGGAGGGCCTCTATAGGTACGCAGTATTTT. It codes for CASSNSGRASIGTQYF. The full variable domain, in which reference TRBV7-9 and TRBJ2-3 provide the parts outside the CDR3, is DTGVSQNPRHKITKRGQNVTFRCDPISEHNRLYWYRQTLGQGPEFLTYFQNEAQLEKSRLLSDRFSAERPKGSFSTLEIQRTEQGDSAMYLCASSNSGRASIGTQYFGPGTRLTVL.

The rearrangement uses TRBV2 and TRBJ2-3; 9 nucleotides align to TRBD1. Germline values: CDR1 SNHLY, CDR2 FYNNEI. V dropped 6 bases and J dropped 6; count of bases not matched to a gene: 7. The CDR3 is made up of 14 amino acids. CDR3 sequence (DNA): TGTGCCAGCAGCCGGACAGGGGCCTCTGATACGCAGTATTTT. Protein product: CASSRTGASDTQYF.

The chain carries TRBV4-3 and TRBJ2-3, with TRBD2 identical over 8 bases. The CDR3 length is 19 residues. Germline V gene data show CDR1 as LGHNA and CDR2 as YSLEER. V shed 0 bases and J 6 bases; nucleotides not matched to a gene: 17. CDR3 amino acids: CASSQDPASGAGGTDTQYF. CDR3 coding DNA: TGCGCCAGCAGCCAAGATCCCGCCTCGGGGGCGGGAGGTACCGATACGCAGTATTTT.

This clone was seen once. This chain uses TRBV25-1 with TRBJ2-5; 11 bases match TRBD2. The germline V gene encodes CDR1 MGHDK and CDR2 SYGVNS. The CDR3 is 18 residues long. V lost 2 bases, J lost 1 base, and 9 bases stayed unmatched. The DNA of the CDR3 is TGTGCCAGCAGTGAAAGGGTTGGACTAGCGGGTGCCCAAGAGACCCAGTACTTC. Its protein product is CASSERVGLAGAQETQYF.

The gene calls are TRBV29-1 and TRBJ2-1, with D possibly TRBD1 on 6 matching bases. Germline assignment: CDR1 SQVTM and CDR2 ANQGSEA. V shed 4 bases and J shed 7 bases, with 11 bases lying between them. The CDR3 covers 12 residues. The CDR3 loop is CSVGLRGNEQFF. In DNA form, the CDR3 reads TGCAGCGTTGGTCTGAGGGGGAATGAGCAGTTCTTC.

Only a few counts were recorded for this clone. The chain carries TRBV27 and TRBJ1-2; a possible D gene is TRBD1 (5 bases). V lost 7 bases and J 4 bases, leaving 16 bases between the germline ends. The CDR3 has 14 residues. The germline V gene encodes CDR1 MNHEY and CDR2 SMNVEV (reference sequence). The CDR3 bases are TGTGCCAGCAAAAAAAAGGGGTTAGGCTATGGCTACACCTTC. Its translation: CASKKKGLGYGYTF.

As concerns this clone: A far larger clone lies a single base away; this is likely a read error. The chain recombines TRBV15 with TRBJ1-2, with a weak D call TRBD1 (6 bases). Trimming cost V 0 bases and J 10 bases, with 18 bases left between them. CDR1 and CDR2 from the germline V gene are LNHNV and YYDKDF (reference sequence). The CDR3 is made up of 15 amino acids. CDR3 DNA: TGTGCCACCAGCAGAGATAACGGGGGGGCAGATGACTACACCTTC. Encoded protein: CATSRDNGGADDYTF.